The sequence of this T cell receptor (beta chain) was determined in a study of blood T cells in healthy people across ages. Overall study findings and caveats: The unsorted PBMCs prevented any conclusive comparison of naive versus antigen-experienced cells. A strong correlation was found between TCR beta diversity and the percentage of naive T cells.

A second about 7 to 12 cycle PCR used barcoded and J-beta primers. TCRdb analysed the 5' RACE reads with MiXCR anew, one entry per CDR3 protein. This sample carries 750,000 or so distinct CDR3 sequences, around 25% of them seen once, and the ten largest clones take roughly 9%. CDR3 size: 16 residues. The J segment lost 0 bases and the V segment lost 1 base, leaving 5 bases of the junction unmatched. Germline V gene lookup returns CDR1 SEHNR and CDR2 FQNEAQ (reference sequence). Each sample provided at least 5.5 micrograms of extracted total RNA. Of note for this clonotype: Its matching antigen is unknown.

The same sample was also used in a study of T cells of mothers and their children. That investigation notes: Each mother gave over 8.5 million TCR beta CDR3 reads; each child, about 3 million.

The receptor comes from a boy between 10 and 17 years old in good health. V and J are TRBV7-9 and TRBJ1-2; 7 nucleotides agree with TRBD1. The sample comprised blood. Here the CDR3 reads CASSLEDRTPNYGYTF. CDR3 nucleotide sequence: TGTGCCAGCAGCTTAGAGGACAGGACGCCTAACTATGGCTACACCTTC.